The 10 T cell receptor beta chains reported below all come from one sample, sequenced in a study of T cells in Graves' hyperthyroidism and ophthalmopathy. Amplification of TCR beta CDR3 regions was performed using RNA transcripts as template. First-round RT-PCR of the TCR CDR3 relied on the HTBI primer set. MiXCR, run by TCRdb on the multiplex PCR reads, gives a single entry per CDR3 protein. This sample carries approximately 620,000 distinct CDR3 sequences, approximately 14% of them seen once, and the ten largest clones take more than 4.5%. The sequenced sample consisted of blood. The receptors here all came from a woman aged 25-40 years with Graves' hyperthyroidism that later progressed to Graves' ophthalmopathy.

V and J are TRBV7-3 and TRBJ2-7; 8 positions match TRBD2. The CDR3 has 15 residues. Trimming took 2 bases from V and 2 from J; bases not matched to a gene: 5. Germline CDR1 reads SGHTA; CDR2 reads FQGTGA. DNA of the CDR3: TGTGCCAGCAGCTTACGAGCGGGAGCTACCTACGAGCAGTACTTC. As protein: CASSLRAGATYEQYF.

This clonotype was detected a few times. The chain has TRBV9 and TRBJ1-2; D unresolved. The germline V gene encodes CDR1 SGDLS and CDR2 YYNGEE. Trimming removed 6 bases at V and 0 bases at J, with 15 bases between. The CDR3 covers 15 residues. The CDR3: CASTLDGQANYGYTF. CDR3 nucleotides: TGTGCCAGCACCCTAGACGGTCAAGCTAACTATGGCTACACCTTC.

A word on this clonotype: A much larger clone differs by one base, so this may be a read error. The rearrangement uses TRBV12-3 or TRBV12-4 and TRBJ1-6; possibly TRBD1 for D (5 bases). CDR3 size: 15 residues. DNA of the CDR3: TGTGCCAGCAGTTTAGGGGACGTTGCCAGCTCACCCCCCCACTTT. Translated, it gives CASSLGDVASSPPHF.

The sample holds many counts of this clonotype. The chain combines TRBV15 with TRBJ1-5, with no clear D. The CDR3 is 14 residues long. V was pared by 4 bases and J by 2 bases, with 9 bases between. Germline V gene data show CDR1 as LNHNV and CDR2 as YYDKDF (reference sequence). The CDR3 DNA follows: TGTGCCACCAGCATGCTTAGGGGCAATCAGCCCCAGCATTTT. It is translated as CATSMLRGNQPQHF.

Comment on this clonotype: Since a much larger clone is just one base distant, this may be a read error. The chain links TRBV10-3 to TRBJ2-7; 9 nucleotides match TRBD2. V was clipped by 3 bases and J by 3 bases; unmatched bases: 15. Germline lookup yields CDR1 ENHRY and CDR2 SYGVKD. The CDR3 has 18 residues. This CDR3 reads CAISESARLAEGNYEQYF. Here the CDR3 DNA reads TGTGCCATCAGTGAATCGGCGAGACTAGCGGAAGGAAACTACGAGCAGTACTTC.

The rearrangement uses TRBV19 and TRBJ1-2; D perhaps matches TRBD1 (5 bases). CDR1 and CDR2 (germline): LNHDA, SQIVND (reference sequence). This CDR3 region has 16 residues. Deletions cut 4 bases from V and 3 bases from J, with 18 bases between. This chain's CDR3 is CASSNPSGTVYYGYTF. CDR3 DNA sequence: TGTGCCAGTAGTAACCCCTCTGGGACGGTTTACTATGGCTACACCTTC.

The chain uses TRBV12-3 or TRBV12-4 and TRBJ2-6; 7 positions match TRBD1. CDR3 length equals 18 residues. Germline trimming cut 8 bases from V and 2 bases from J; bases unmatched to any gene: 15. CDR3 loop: CASPDPSNRGTGANVLTF. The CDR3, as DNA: TGTGCCAGCCCCGACCCCTCAAACAGGGGTACTGGGGCCAACGTCCTGACTTTC.

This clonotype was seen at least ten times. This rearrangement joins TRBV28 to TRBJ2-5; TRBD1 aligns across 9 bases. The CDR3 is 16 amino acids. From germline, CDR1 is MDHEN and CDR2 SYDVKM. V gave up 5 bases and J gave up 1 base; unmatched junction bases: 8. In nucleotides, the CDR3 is TGTGCCAGCAGTATAGGGACAGGGAGCCTCCAAGAGACCCAGTACTTC. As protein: CASSIGTGSLQETQYF.

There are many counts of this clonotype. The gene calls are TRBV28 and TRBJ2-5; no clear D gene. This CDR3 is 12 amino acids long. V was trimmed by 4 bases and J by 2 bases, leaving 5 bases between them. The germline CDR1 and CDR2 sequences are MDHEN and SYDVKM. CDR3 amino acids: CASSYQQETQYF. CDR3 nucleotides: TGTGCCAGCAGTTATCAGCAAGAGACCCAGTACTTC.

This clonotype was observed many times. CDR3 in amino acids: CASSSLAGETYNEQFF. CDR3 nucleotides: TGCGCCAGCAGCTCACTAGCGGGGGAGACCTACAATGAGCAGTTCTTC. The rearrangement links TRBV5-1 to TRBJ2-1, with 11 bases fitting TRBD2. With V trimmed by 3 bases and J by 2 bases, 4 bases remained unmatched. CDR3 length: 16 residues. Germline loops: CDR1 SGHRS, CDR2 YFSETQ.